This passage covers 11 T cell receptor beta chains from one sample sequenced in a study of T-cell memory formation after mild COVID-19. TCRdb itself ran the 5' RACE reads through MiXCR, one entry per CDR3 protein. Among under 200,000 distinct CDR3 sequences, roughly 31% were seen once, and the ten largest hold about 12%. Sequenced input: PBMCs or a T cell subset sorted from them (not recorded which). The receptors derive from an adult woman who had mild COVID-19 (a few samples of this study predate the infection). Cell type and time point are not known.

The CDR3 here is CASSGRDRSLNEQYF. The CDR3 DNA reads TGTGCCAGCAGTGGCCGGGACAGGTCTCTCAACGAGCAGTACTTC. The chain links TRBV28 to TRBJ2-7, with 8 bases that match TRBD1. The CDR3 is 15 amino acids. V trimming: 5 bases; J trimming: 5 bases; junction bases outside the gene matches: 11. Germline lookup yields CDR1 MDHEN and CDR2 SYDVKM.

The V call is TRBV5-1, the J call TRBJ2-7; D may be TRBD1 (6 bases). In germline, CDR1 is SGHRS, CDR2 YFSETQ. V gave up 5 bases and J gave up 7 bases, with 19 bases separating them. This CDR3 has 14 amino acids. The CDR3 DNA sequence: TGCGCCAGCAGAGTAGTGGGGGCCATTCAGGAGCAGTACTTC. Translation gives CASRVVGAIQEQYF.

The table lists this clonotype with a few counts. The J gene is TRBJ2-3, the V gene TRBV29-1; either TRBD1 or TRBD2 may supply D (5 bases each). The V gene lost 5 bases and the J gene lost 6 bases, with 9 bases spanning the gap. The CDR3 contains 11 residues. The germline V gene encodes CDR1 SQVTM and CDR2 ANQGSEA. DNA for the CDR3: TGCAGCGTTACAGAGGGGGATACGCAGTATTTT. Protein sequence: CSVTEGDTQYF.

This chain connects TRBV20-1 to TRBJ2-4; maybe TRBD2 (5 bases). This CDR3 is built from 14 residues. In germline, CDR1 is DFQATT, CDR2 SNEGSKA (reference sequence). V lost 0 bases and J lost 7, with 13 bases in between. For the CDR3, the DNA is TGCAGTGCTAGAGATGGGCTAGCACGTAACATTCAGTACTTC. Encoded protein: CSARDGLARNIQYF.

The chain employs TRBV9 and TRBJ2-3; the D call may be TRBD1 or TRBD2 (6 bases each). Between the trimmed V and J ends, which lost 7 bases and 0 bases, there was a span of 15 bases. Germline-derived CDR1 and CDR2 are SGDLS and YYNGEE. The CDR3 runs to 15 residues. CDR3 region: CASQEGGSSTDTQYF. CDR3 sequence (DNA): TGTGCCAGCCAGGAAGGGGGGTCTAGCACAGATACGCAGTATTTT.

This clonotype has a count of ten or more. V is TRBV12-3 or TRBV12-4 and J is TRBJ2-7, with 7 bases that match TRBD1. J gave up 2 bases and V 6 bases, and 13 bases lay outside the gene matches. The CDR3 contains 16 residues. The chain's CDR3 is CASSPRQGEGAYEQYF. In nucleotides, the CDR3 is TGTGCCAGCAGCCCTCGACAGGGCGAGGGTGCCTACGAGCAGTACTTC.

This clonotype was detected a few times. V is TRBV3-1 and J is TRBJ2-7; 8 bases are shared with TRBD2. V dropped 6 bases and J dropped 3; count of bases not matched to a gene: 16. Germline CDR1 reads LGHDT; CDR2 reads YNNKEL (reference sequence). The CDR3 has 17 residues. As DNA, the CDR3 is TGTGCCAGCAGTTCGCGACTAGCGAGTTTCCGGGTCTACGAGCAGTACTTC. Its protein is CASSSRLASFRVYEQYF.

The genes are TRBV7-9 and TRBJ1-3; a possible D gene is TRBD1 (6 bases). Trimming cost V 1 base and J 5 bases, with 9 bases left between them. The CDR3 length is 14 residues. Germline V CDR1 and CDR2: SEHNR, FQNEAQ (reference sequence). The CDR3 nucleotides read TGTGCCAGCAGCTTAGAAGGGACACGAAACACCATATATTTT. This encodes CASSLEGTRNTIYF.

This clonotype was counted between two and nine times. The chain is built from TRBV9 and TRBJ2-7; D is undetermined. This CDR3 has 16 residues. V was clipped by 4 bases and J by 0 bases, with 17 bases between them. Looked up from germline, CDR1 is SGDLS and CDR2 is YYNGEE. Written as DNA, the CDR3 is TGTGCCAGCAGCCTTAGAGCACAGTCCTCCTCCTACGAGCAGTACTTC. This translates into CASSLRAQSSSYEQYF.

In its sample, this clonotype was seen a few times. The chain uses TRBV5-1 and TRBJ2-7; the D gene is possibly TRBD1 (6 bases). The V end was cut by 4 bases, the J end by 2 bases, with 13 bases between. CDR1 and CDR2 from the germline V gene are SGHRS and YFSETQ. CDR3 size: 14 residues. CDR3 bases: TGCGCCAGCAGCCAGACGGGACAAGCCTACGAGCAGTACTTC. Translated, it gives CASSQTGQAYEQYF.

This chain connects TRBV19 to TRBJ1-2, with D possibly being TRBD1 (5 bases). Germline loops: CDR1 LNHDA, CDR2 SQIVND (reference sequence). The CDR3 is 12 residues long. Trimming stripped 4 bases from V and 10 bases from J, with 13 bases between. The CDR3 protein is CASSKGAPDYTF. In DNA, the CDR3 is TGTGCCAGTAGTAAAGGGGCCCCTGACTACACCTTC.